This T cell receptor (beta chain) originates from a study of T cells after yellow fever vaccination. Whole-study findings and limits: A small share of clonotypes appeared in both CD4 and CD8 compartments.

Looked up from germline, CDR1 is MNHEY and CDR2 is SVGEGT. The ends were cut back, 6 bases at V and 1 base at J, with 6 bases in the middle. The CDR3 has 12 amino acids. TCRdb passed the 5' RACE reads through MiXCR, listing each CDR3 protein once. The repertoire holds some 560,000 distinct CDR3 sequences, with 15% to 20% as singletons. Concerning this clonotype itself: Its antigen is undetermined.

The rearrangement links TRBV6-2 or TRBV6-3 to TRBJ1-2; no clear D. Sequencing was performed on PBMCs, taken 15 days after the yellow fever booster vaccination. The receptor was isolated from a man aged 25 to 40 who received the YFV17D yellow fever vaccine. CDR3 DNA sequence: TGTGCCAGCAGCGCCGATAACTATGGCTACACCTTC. It is translated as CASSADNYGYTF.